A single T cell receptor (beta chain) is shown here with its context. Clones were read by immunoSEQ multiplex PCR, and TCRdb kept only the in-frame ones, dropping some. This table holds 3,800 or so clones, around a third found once. These data originate in a study of sequential checkpoint blockade in melanoma. Unmatched junction bases numbered 7, after V lost 0 bases and J lost 3 bases. CDR1 and CDR2 (germline): KGHSH, LQKENI. The CDR3 runs 17 residues. This sample's treatment: randomized to nivolumab then ipilimumab (arm A) or the reverse (arm B). The rearrangement uses TRBV18 and TRBJ1-3, with TRBD1 matching 8 bases. The input for sequencing was tumor tissue (inferred from file names), taken from a patient given nivolumab and ipilimumab in sequence. The TCR originated in a human donor with melanoma. CDR3 in amino acids: CASSPPTQGAFGNTIYF. The CDR3 region has the DNA TGTGCCAGCTCACCACCGACCCAGGGGGCTTTTGGAAACACCATATATTTT. The variable domain in full, completed from reference TRBV18 and TRBJ1-3, reads NAGVMQNPRHLVRRRGQEARLRCSPMKGHSHVYWYRQLPEEGLKFMVYLQKENIIDESGMPKERFSAEFPKEGPSILRIQQVVRGDSAAYFCASSPPTQGAFGNTIYFGEGSWLTVV.